This entry describes one T cell receptor (beta chain). Source study methods: Amplification of reference gene primers was used by the study to estimate nucleated cell counts. Sequencing used immunoSEQ multiplex PCR; TCRdb keeps in-frame clones, though not all of them. V and J calls plus clone size are reproduced from that table; the DNA served to infer D and trimming. The sample holds a few hundred thousand clones; 88% are singletons and the top ten take just under 1%. The data stem from a study of blood T cell repertoires in COVID-19. Study details: Italy, Spain and the United States were the sources of the convalescent and acute COVID-19 samples.

V lost 4 bases to trimming and J lost 8 bases; unmatched junction nucleotides: 10. Germline V gene data show CDR1 as ENHRY and CDR2 as SYGVKD. The CDR3 runs to 15 residues. V is TRBV10-3 and J is TRBJ2-1; 8 nucleotides line up with TRBD2. What was sequenced was peripheral blood. The receptor comes from a woman aged 40-49 years who had recovered from COVID-19. CDR3 in DNA: TGTGCCATCAGTGTGGTTAGCGGGGCCCGGGATGAGCAGTTCTTC. It yields the protein CAISVVSGARDEQFF.